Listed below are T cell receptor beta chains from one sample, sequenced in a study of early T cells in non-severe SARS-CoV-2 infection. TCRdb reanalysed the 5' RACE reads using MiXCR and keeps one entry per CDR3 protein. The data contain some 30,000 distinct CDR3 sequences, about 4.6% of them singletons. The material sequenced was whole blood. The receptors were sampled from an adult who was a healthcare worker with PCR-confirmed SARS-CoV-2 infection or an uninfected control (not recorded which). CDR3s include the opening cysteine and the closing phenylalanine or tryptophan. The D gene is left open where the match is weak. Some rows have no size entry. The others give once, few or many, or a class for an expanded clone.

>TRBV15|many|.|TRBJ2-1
TGTGCCACCAGCAGCCCTAGCTCCCTCACTGTAGGACAGTTCTTC
CATSSPSSLTVGQFF
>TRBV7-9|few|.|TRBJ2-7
TGTGCCAGCAGCTCAATATACGAGCAGTACTTC
CASSSIYEQYF
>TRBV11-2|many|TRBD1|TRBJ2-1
TGTGCCAGCAGCTTAGCCACCGGGACAGTCTACAATGAGCAGTTCTTC
CASSLATGTVYNEQFF
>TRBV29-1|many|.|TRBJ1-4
TGCAGCGTTGAAAAGGGGACCGATGAAAAACTGTTTTTT
CSVEKGTDEKLFF
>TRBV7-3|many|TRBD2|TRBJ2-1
TGTGCCAGCAGCTCAAAGAGCGGGAGCTCCTACAATGAGCAGTTCTTC
CASSSKSGSSYNEQFF
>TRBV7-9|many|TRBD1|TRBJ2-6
TGTGCCAGCAGCTCGCGTCGGACAGGCGCCCCGCGTGGGGCCAACGTCCTGACTTTC
CASSSRRTGAPRGANVLTF
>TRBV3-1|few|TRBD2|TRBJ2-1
TGTGCCAGCAGCCCACGACTAGCGGGAGGCACCTACAATGAGCAGTTCTTC
CASSPRLAGGTYNEQFF
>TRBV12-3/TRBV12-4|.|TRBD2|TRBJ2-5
TGTGCCAGCATCCCTAGCGGTACCCAAGAGACCCAGTACTTC
CASIPSGTQETQYF
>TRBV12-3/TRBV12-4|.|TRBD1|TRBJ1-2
TGTGCCAGCAGAAGACAGGGACTGGGCTATGGCTACACCTTC
CASRRQGLGYGYTF
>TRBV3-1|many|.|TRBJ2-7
TGTGCCAGCAGCCCCTTGGCTAGCAGTACGGAGCAGTACTTC
CASSPLASSTEQYF
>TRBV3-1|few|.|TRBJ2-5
TGTGCCAGCAGCCGGGGCAGGGGCACTCAAGAGACCCAGTACTTC
CASSRGRGTQETQYF
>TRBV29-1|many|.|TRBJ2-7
TGCAGCGTTGAAGGGCAGGGGACCTACGAGCAGTACTTC
CSVEGQGTYEQYF
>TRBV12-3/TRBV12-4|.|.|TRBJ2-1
TGTGCCAGCGGAAGCTGGCATGAGCAGTTCTTC
CASGSWHEQFF
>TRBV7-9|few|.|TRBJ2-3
TGTGCCAGCAGCTTAATGTCTTCTCCAGATACGCAGTATTTT
CASSLMSSPDTQYF
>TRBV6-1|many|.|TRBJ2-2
TGTGCCAGCACGGGCGGAGGGCGAGGCACCGGGGAGCTGTTTTTT
CASTGGGRGTGELFF
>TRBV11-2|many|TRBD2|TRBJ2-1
TGTGCCAGCAGCTTAACGACTAGCGGAAACAATGAGCAGTTCTTC
CASSLTTSGNNEQFF
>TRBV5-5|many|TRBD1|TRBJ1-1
TGTGCCAGCAGCAGGGGACAGGGGGCAGTCCCTGAAGCTTTCTTT
CASSRGQGAVPEAFF
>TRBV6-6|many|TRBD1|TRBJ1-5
TGTGCCACTCTTGGACAGGGGACGGCTCAGCCCCAGCATTTT
CATLGQGTAQPQHF
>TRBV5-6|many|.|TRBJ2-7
TGTGCCAGCAGCTTGTGGTTCTCCTACGAGCAGTACTTC
CASSLWFSYEQYF
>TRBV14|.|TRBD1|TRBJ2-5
TGTGCCAGCAGCTCGGGACAGGGGAGGGAGACCCAGTACTTC
CASSSGQGRETQYF
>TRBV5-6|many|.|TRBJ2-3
TGTGCCAGCAGCTTTACAGGGAATACGCAGTATTTT
CASSFTGNTQYF
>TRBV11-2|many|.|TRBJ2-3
TGTGCCAGCAGCCCACGACTAGGCGGGACAGATACGCAGTATTTT
CASSPRLGGTDTQYF
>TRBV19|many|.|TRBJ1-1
TGTGCCAGTAGTATTCGGGGGTTTACTGAAGCTTTCTTT
CASSIRGFTEAFF
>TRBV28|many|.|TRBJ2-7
TGTGCCAGCAGTTCGGGGACCCTCAACGAGCAGTACTTC
CASSSGTLNEQYF
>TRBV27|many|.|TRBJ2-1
TGTGCCAGCAGTTCTGGTTTCAATGAGCAGTTCTTC
CASSSGFNEQFF
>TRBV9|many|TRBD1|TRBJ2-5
TGTGCCAGCAGCGTCGGGACAGTGAGCCAAGAGACCCAGTACTTC
CASSVGTVSQETQYF
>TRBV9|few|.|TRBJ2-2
TGTGCCAGCAGCGTAGGTTACAGGAACACCGGGGAGCTGTTTTTT
CASSVGYRNTGELFF
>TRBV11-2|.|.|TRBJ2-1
TGTGCCAGCAGCTTAGGGCCAGCGGAGGGGTACAATGAGCAGTTCTTC
CASSLGPAEGYNEQFF
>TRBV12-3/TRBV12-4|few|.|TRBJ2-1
TGTGCCAGCAGTTATTCAGCGATATACAATGAGCAGTTCTTC
CASSYSAIYNEQFF